This record concerns one TCR beta chain sequence. Its antigen is currently unknown. Sorted T cells were CFSE-labeled and cultured more than 4 days with allogeneic regulatory or mature dendritic cells at 1:10. The data originate from a study of regulatory dendritic cells for organ transplantation. The overall study: LPS was added to dendritic cell cultures on day 6.

TCRdb keeps only in-frame clones here, not all; method: immunoSEQ multiplex PCR. The table shows approximately 12,000 clones, with 60% to 80% occurring only once. This CDR3 contains 14 residues. Per germline, CDR1 MNHNS and CDR2 SASEGT. With 3 bases clipped from V and 7 bases from J, the junction kept 7 bases outside the gene matches. Sequencing input: naive CD8+ T cells from blood cultured with regulatory dendritic cells. Subset specified: CD45RA+ naive T cells. This chain connects TRBV6-1 to TRBJ2-5; 8 nucleotides match TRBD2. This TCR came from a human donor in good health. The CDR3 reads CASSESVGGGTQYF. CDR3 in DNA: TGTGCCAGCAGTGAGTCGGTCGGGGGGGGGACCCAGTACTTC.